The 18 T cell receptor beta chains listed next were all sequenced from one sample in a study of vaccination effects on CD4 cells after COVID-19. Viral peptide pool expansion of antigen-specific CD4+ T cells preceded sequencing in the ViraFEST assay. Scientists isolated CD4+ T cells after a roughly 10-day culture period ended. People in the vaccine group had not been infected with SARS-CoV-2 before, and their nucleocapsid antibodies were negative. Here immunoSEQ multiplex PCR was the method, and the copy in TCRdb shows in-frame clones only, minus some. There are 50,000 to 60,000 clones in the sample; more than 60% occur only once, and approximately 16% lies in the top ten. Their target antigens are unknown. Specimen: CD4+ T cells from PBMCs cultured with SARS-CoV-2 spike peptides, collected before COVID-19 vaccination. The origin of the receptors is a human donor who received a COVID-19 vaccine.

This clone was seen more than once but under ten times. The J gene is TRBJ2-1, the V gene TRBV19; D is perhaps TRBD1 or TRBD2 (6 bases each). The CDR3 totals 14 residues. In germline, CDR1 is LNHDA, CDR2 SQIVND (reference sequence). Trimming took off 4 bases at V and 2 bases at J, with 9 bases between the two ends. The CDR3 loop is CASSRGDTYNEQFF. The CDR3 nucleotides read TGTGCCAGTAGTAGGGGGGACACCTACAATGAGCAGTTCTTC. Together with reference TRBV19 and TRBJ2-1, the CDR3 gives the full variable domain: DGGITQSPKYLFRKEGQNVTLSCEQNLNHDAMYWYRQDPGQGLRLIYYSQIVNDFQKGDIAEGYSVSREKKESFPLTVTSAQKNPTAFYLCASSRGDTYNEQFFGPGTRLTVL.

The chain is built from TRBV9 and TRBJ1-4, with D unclear. Germline CDR1 reads SGDLS; CDR2 reads YYNGEE. The CDR3 covers 16 residues. Trimming removed 0 bases from V and 2 bases from J, with 11 bases in between. The CDR3 loop reads CASSVGNPGTNEKLFF. As DNA, the CDR3 is TGTGCCAGCAGCGTAGGCAATCCCGGGACTAATGAAAAACTGTTTTTT. The variable domain in full, completed from reference TRBV9 and TRBJ1-4, reads DSGVTQTPKHLITATGQRVTLRCSPRSGDLSVYWYQQSLDQGLQFLIQYYNGEERAKGNILERFSAQQFPDLHSELNLSSLELGDSALYFCASSVGNPGTNEKLFFGSGTQLSVL.

The rearrangement links TRBV4-1 to TRBJ2-7, with 9 bases matching TRBD1. Germline-derived CDR1 and CDR2 are MGHRA and YSYEKL. The CDR3 totals 16 residues. V lost 0 bases, J lost 2 bases, and 5 bases stayed unmatched. CDR3 in DNA: TGCGCCAGCAGCCAAGATCGGGACAGGGTACCCTACGAGCAGTACTTC. This codes for CASSQDRDRVPYEQYF.

This rearrangement joins TRBV19 to TRBJ2-1; tentative D call: TRBD1 (6 bases). Looked up from germline, CDR1 is LNHDA and CDR2 is SQIVND (reference sequence). The CDR3 runs to 16 residues. The germline V and J ends were trimmed by 4 bases and 0 bases, with 13 bases remaining between them. In DNA form, the CDR3 reads TGTGCCAGTAGTAGGGGGCCCAAACCCTCCTACAATGAGCAGTTCTTC. Translated: CASSRGPKPSYNEQFF.

This chain links TRBV9 with TRBJ2-1; 10 bases are a match to TRBD2. The CDR3 runs 15 residues. V lost 3 bases to trimming and J lost 4 bases; unmatched junction nucleotides: 4. CDR1 is SGDLS and CDR2 is YYNGEE in the germline V gene. CDR3 amino acids: CASSASGGGYNEQFF. DNA for the CDR3: TGTGCCAGCAGCGCCAGCGGGGGGGGTTACAATGAGCAGTTCTTC.

The genes are TRBV5-4 and TRBJ1-2; D call uncertain. V was pared by 5 bases and J by 2 bases, with 19 bases between. The CDR3 consists of 16 residues. Germline V gene lookup returns CDR1 SGHNT and CDR2 YYREEE (reference sequence). CDR3 in amino acids: CASRRWTLRRNYGYTF. The DNA for the CDR3 is TGTGCCAGCAGAAGGTGGACCCTGCGGAGGAACTATGGCTACACCTTC.

The chain's CDR3 is CASSKAGRDSGNTIYF. In DNA form, the CDR3 reads TGTGCCAGCAGCAAAGCAGGTCGGGACTCTGGAAACACCATATATTTT. This sequence joins TRBV21-1 and TRBJ1-3. TRBV21-1 is marked as a pseudogene. This CDR3 is built from 16 residues.

The chain joins TRBV19 to TRBJ2-7; no firm D call. The CDR3 has 11 residues. Germline V gene data show CDR1 as LNHDA and CDR2 as SQIVND (reference sequence). Trimming shortened V by 7 bases and J by 5 bases, and 9 bases separated the two germline ends. CDR3 nucleotide sequence: TGTGCCAGTACCGGAAGCAACGAGCAGTACTTC. It yields the protein CASTGSNEQYF.

This clone was observed a single time. The chain joins TRBV5-6 to TRBJ1-2; 9 nucleotides align to TRBD1. Germline lookup yields CDR1 SGHDT and CDR2 YYEEEE. V was clipped by 2 bases and J by 7 bases; unmatched bases: 6. The CDR3 runs 14 residues. In nucleotides, the CDR3 is TGTGCCAGCAGCTTACAGGGGGCGCCGCGTGGCTACACCTTC. It specifies CASSLQGAPRGYTF.

In this sample, this clone turned up a few times. The rearrangement uses TRBV20-1 and TRBJ1-2, with D tentatively TRBD1 (6 bases). V lost 3 bases and J lost 7, with 21 bases in between. The CDR3 length is 15 residues. Germline-derived CDR1 and CDR2 are DFQATT and SNEGSKA (reference sequence). This chain's CDR3 is CSASQRGAGSGGYTF. CDR3 sequence (DNA): TGCAGTGCTAGTCAACGGGGGGCGGGATCGGGTGGCTACACCTTC.

The chain couples TRBV5-1 to TRBJ2-1, with D unclear. The CDR3 length is 15 residues. The germline CDR1 and CDR2 sequences are SGHRS and YFSETQ. Trimming shortened V by 0 bases and J by 5 bases, and 12 bases separated the two germline ends. CDR3 bases: TGCGCCAGCAGCTTGGCCGGCTGGTCAAACAATGAGCAGTTCTTC. Protein product: CASSLAGWSNNEQFF.

The CDR3 DNA is TGTGCCAGCAGGAGAGGGGGTAGCGGGCTCTACAATGAGCAGTTCTTC. Amino acids: CASRRGGSGLYNEQFF. The chain carries TRBV7-2 and TRBJ2-1; TRBD2 might be the D (7 bases). V was shortened by 6 bases and J by 3 bases, with 18 bases between the two germline ends. This CDR3 region has 16 residues. Germline loops: CDR1 SGHTA, CDR2 FQGNSA.

This clone was seen only a few times. The rearrangement links TRBV28 to TRBJ1-5, with a tentative D call TRBD1 (6 bases). Germline V gene sequence: CDR1 MDHEN, CDR2 SYDVKM. The germline V and J ends were trimmed by 6 bases and 3 bases, with 21 bases remaining between them. The length of the CDR3 is 17 residues. CDR3 amino acids: CASSQGHVGAINQPQHF. The CDR3, as DNA: TGTGCCAGCAGCCAGGGTCATGTGGGGGCGATCAATCAGCCCCAGCATTTT.

The V call is TRBV9, the J call TRBJ2-3; 7 positions agree with TRBD2. This CDR3 has 16 amino acids. V was pared by 0 bases and J by 3 bases, with 7 bases of the junction left unmatched. Germline lookup yields CDR1 SGDLS and CDR2 YYNGEE. The CDR3 reads CASSVATKRGTDTQYF. The CDR3, as DNA: TGTGCCAGCAGCGTAGCGACTAAGCGGGGTACAGATACGCAGTATTTT. Drawing the rest from reference TRBV9 and TRBJ2-3, the complete variable domain is DSGVTQTPKHLITATGQRVTLRCSPRSGDLSVYWYQQSLDQGLQFLIQYYNGEERAKGNILERFSAQQFPDLHSELNLSSLELGDSALYFCASSVATKRGTDTQYFGPGTRLTVL.

This clone was counted between two and nine times. The V gene is TRBV5-1, the J gene TRBJ1-2; 7 nucleotides match TRBD1. Germline lookup yields CDR1 SGHRS and CDR2 YFSETQ. With 0 bases clipped from V and 9 bases from J, the junction kept 11 bases outside the gene matches. The CDR3 consists of 15 residues. CDR3 nucleotides: TGCGCCAGCAGCTTGGGGGACAGCGGAACTAGCAGCTACACCTTC. This encodes CASSLGDSGTSSYTF.

The CDR3 region has the DNA TGTGCCAGCAGCCCCCCTAGTGGGACGTACGAGCAGTACTTC. This sequence encodes CASSPPSGTYEQYF. The genes are TRBV28 and TRBJ2-7; TRBD1 or TRBD2 may be the D gene (5 bases each). V lost 6 bases and J 4 bases, leaving 16 bases between the germline ends. The V gene's germline CDR1 is MDHEN and CDR2 SYDVKM. This CDR3 comprises 14 residues. Looking up the rest from reference TRBV28 and TRBJ2-7 gives the full variable domain: DVKVTQSSRYLVKRTGEKVFLECVQDMDHENMFWYRQDPGLGLRLIYFSYDVKMKEKGDIPEGYSVSREKKERFSLILESASTNQTSMYLCASSPPSGTYEQYFGPGTRLTVT.

The chain carries TRBV20-1 and TRBJ1-6; no reliable D call. The length of the CDR3 is 12 residues. Looked up from germline, CDR1 is DFQATT and CDR2 is SNEGSKA (reference sequence). V was pared by 3 bases and J by 9 bases, with 9 bases between. The CDR3 region is CSASPLTSPLHF. In DNA, the CDR3 is TGCAGTGCTAGTCCCCTAACTTCACCCCTCCACTTT.

This clone has a handful of counts. The chain has TRBV3-1 (or the pseudogene TRBV3-2) and TRBJ2-1, with 10 nucleotides matching TRBD2. The V and J ends lost 3 bases and 5 bases, in that order; junction bases with no gene match: 4. Germline V CDR1 and CDR2: LGHDT, YNNKEL (reference sequence). The CDR3 length is 15 residues. The CDR3 nucleotides read TGTGCCAGCAGCCAGTGGACTAGCGGTAACAATGAGCAGTTCTTC. Its translation is CASSQWTSGNNEQFF.